A selection of T cell receptor beta chains follows, all from one sample in a study of blood T cells in healthy people across ages. TCRdb re-derived calls from the 5' RACE reads in MiXCR, one entry per CDR3 protein. The table shows about 840,000 distinct CDR3 sequences, with 25% to 30% occurring only once. These data are also associated with another study on T cells of mothers and their children.

The source material was blood. These receptors were obtained from a woman aged 40-49 years in good health. Each CDR3 is given with its conserved first and last residue. The D gene is left open where the match is weak. A clone size is listed for some rows: how often the clone was seen (once, few, many), or a class if it is expanded.

>few|TRBV20-1|TRBJ1-2|.
CSARQMEGYGYTF
TGCAGTGCTAGACAAATGGAGGGTTATGGCTACACCTTC
>.|TRBV3-1|TRBJ1-1|.
CASSQDSGGLTEAFF
TGTGCCAGCAGCCAAGATTCTGGGGGCCTCACTGAAGCTTTCTTT
>few|TRBV3-1|TRBJ1-5|.
CASSYINQPQHF
TGTGCCAGCAGCTATATTAATCAGCCCCAGCATTTT
>few|TRBV7-9|TRBJ2-7|.
CASSSDPASYEQYF
TGTGCCAGCAGCTCCGACCCGGCCTCCTACGAGCAGTACTTC
>.|TRBV28|TRBJ1-1|TRBD1
CASGGQGGTEAFF
TGTGCCAGCGGGGGACAGGGGGGAACTGAAGCTTTCTTT
>.|TRBV28|TRBJ1-4|.
CGATLGEKLFF
TGTGGCGCTACCTTAGGAGAAAAACTGTTTTTT
>many|TRBV12-3/TRBV12-4|TRBJ1-1|.
CASTQLRGTEAFF
TGTGCCAGCACTCAACTTCGGGGCACTGAAGCTTTCTTT
>few|TRBV20-1|TRBJ1-5|.
CSARDPRKYGQPQHF
TGCAGTGCTAGAGATCCGAGGAAATACGGACAGCCCCAGCATTTT
>many|TRBV7-9|TRBJ2-3|.
CASSPQPTSTDTQYF
TGTGCCAGCAGCCCTCAGCCTACGTCCACAGATACGCAGTATTTT
>.|TRBV19|TRBJ2-7|TRBD2
CASSITSGGLAEQYF
TGTGCCAGTAGTATAACTAGCGGGGGGCTTGCCGAGCAGTACTTC
>.|TRBV14|TRBJ2-7|.
CASSHWTARTIYEQYF
TGTGCCAGCAGCCACTGGACAGCCCGGACTATCTACGAGCAGTACTTC
>.|TRBV29-1|TRBJ2-7|TRBD2
CSVLELAEQEAQYF
TGCAGCGTATTAGAACTAGCGGAGCAAGAGGCCCAGTACTTC
>.|TRBV2|TRBJ1-1|.
CASSGLGGSTEAFF
TGTGCCAGCAGTGGATTAGGAGGGTCCACTGAAGCTTTCTTT